These T cell receptor beta chains were read from a single sample in a study of control samples from healthy donors and cancer patients. Sequencing used immunoSEQ multiplex PCR; TCRdb keeps in-frame clones, though not all of them. The sample has around 120,000 clones, 80% to 90% seen once. Input material: blood. The receptors stem from a man between 60 and 70 years old in good health. The conserved cysteine and the conserved F or W are not part of the CDR3 here. Each record gives: V gene, CDR3 protein.

TRBV6-5	ATLVAISNQPQH
TRBV5-6	ASSFLTSPGELF
TRBV2	ASSVFGNTEAF
TRBV7-2	ASSLVGQVYNEQF
TRBV20-1	SAPKETQY
TRBV9	ASHRRGDLSGELF
TRBV2	ASTTGLSNQPQH
TRBV5-1	ASSLIGIDEQF
TRBV12-1	ASSFAFGATGVDTIY
TRBV19	ASSSHEDRNSYGYT
TRBV28	ASSLDRGGYEQY
TRBV6-5	ASSYSQPSSYSPLH
TRBV7-2	ASSLQGAVTEAF
TRBV27	ASSWAQNTEAF
TRBV7-8	ASSLDAGLGGNQPQH
TRBV6-2/TRBV6-3	ASSYSGADYQPQH
TRBV7-3	ASSSDSGGALETQY
TRBV10-1	ASSGHMDSGNTIY
TRBV28	ASRAGGASPSEQY
TRBV28	ASSLSLGQVREKLF
TRBV2	ASREGPSQPQH
TRBV6-5	ASNRDPPLDTQY
TRBV29-1	SVELVRTQY
TRBV6-1	ASSEGDIPTSGRYQETQY
TRBV29-1	SVGGLNTEAF
TRBV19	ASRQVINQPQH
TRBV5-1	ASSLSVGLRDGYT
TRBV3-1/TRBV3-2	ASSPPTGARNTIY
TRBV5-1	ASSLGPGRTEAF
TRBV4-1	ASSHGQGLTNEKLF
TRBV19	ASSRISRTDDQPQH
TRBV28	ASRNPGGANQPQH
TRBV7-2	ASSPDSLKGYT
TRBV27	ASSPGQSGYSNQPQH
TRBV7-2	ASSLEGPMNTEAF
TRBV15	ATSRNSQASSGNTIY
TRBV7-2	ASSPTGTGPSPLH
TRBV20-1	SATGDGYT
TRBV29-1	SVGTGWTEAF
TRBV19	ASKDSLVANEKLF
TRBV30	AWGTKGADTQY
TRBV12-3/TRBV12-4	ASTILINTEAF
TRBV6-5	ASTQTGVGYGYT
TRBV24-1	ATSKKRETRGNQPQH
TRBV28	ASTLTGTKFTDTQY
TRBV19	ASSTGMGSGNTIY
TRBV6-5	ASRRDRVGNTEAF